This T cell receptor beta chain originates from a study of T cell responses to AZD1222 COVID-19 vaccine. Overall study findings and caveats: Baseline testing showed seropositivity in only six or seven AZD1222 recipients. With dominance at 160-218 and 743-854, vaccine-associated CD4 TCRs spanned spike.

A remark on this clone: Its antigen remains unknown.

Sequencing was performed with immunoSEQ multiplex PCR; in TCRdb, only in-frame clones are kept and a portion is missing. The repertoire has 150,000 to 160,000 clones, 86% of them found once; the top ten carry 5.5%. Sample: peripheral blood, taken on day 0 of MenACWY control vaccination. The sequence came from an adult in good health.

The CDR3 DNA reads as TGTGCCAGCAGTTCGCAGGGCAGTGGTACTGAAGCTTTCTTT. It encodes CASSSQGSGTEAFF. The chain joins TRBV28 to TRBJ1-1; possible D gene TRBD1, 5 bases. Germline-derived CDR1 and CDR2 are MDHEN and SYDVKM. V lost 4 bases and J 5 bases, leaving 14 bases between the germline ends. The CDR3 has 14 amino acids.